This T cell receptor beta chain was identified during a study of OX40 agonist ivuxolimab in advanced cancers. General study points: There was clonal expansion of CD4+ and CD8+ blood T cells by week 6 at 0.1 to 3.0 mg/kg. CD8+ T cells averaged more expanded clones than CD4+.

Notes on this clone: Its antigen is currently unknown.

CDR3 length: 15 residues. Germline CDR1 and CDR2: MNHEY and SVGAGI. V lost 6 bases, J lost 4 bases, and 8 bases stayed unmatched. The table came from immunoSEQ multiplex PCR; TCRdb's copy has only in-frame clones and leaves some out. Among about 63,000 clones listed, around 89% were seen once. The TCR originated in an adult with an advanced solid tumor such as melanoma, head and neck, liver or kidney cancer. The chain recombines TRBV6-5 with TRBJ1-2; 10 bases fit TRBD1. The material was CD4+ or CD8+ T cells sorted from blood, obtained in a trial of the OX40 agonist ivuxolimab. CDR3: CASSRGQGGSYGYTF. The CDR3 DNA reads TGTGCCAGCAGCCGCGGACAGGGGGGGAGCTATGGCTACACCTTC.